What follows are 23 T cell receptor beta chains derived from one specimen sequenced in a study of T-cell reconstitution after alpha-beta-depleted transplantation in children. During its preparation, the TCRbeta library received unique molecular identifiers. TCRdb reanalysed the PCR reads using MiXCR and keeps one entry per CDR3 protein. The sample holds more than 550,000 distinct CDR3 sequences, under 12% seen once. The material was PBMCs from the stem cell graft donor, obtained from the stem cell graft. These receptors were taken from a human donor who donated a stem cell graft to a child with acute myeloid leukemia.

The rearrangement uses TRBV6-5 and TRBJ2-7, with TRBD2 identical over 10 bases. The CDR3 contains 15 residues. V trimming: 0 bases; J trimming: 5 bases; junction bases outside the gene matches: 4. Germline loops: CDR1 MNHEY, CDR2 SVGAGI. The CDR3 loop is CASSYSTLAGDEQYF. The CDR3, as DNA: TGTGCCAGCAGTTACTCGACGCTAGCGGGAGACGAGCAGTACTTC.

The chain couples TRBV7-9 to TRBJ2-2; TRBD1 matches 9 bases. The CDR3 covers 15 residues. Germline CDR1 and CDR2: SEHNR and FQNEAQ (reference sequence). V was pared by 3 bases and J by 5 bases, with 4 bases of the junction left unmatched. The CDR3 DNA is TGTGCCAGCAGCTTCGTGACAGGGGGTACCGGGGAGCTGTTTTTT. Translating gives CASSFVTGGTGELFF.

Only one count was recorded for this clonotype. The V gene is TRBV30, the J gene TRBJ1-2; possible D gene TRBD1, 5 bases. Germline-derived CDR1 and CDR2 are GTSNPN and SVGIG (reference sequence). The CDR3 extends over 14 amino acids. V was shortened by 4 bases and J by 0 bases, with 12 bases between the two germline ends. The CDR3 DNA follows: TGTGCCTGGACAGGGATCCCTTCTAACTATGGCTACACCTTC. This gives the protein CAWTGIPSNYGYTF.

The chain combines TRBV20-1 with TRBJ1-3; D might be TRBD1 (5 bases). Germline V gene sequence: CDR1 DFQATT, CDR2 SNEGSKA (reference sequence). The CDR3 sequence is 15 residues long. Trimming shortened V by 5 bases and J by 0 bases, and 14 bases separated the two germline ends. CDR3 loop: CSAPQAGSSGNTIYF. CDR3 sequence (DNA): TGCAGTGCTCCACAGGCCGGGAGCTCTGGAAACACCATATATTTT.

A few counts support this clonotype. The CDR3 here is CASSLEAGVSSYEQYF. The DNA of the CDR3 is TGTGCCAGCAGCCTAGAAGCAGGGGTAAGCTCCTACGAGCAGTACTTC. The chain links TRBV14 to TRBJ2-7; TRBD1 might be the D (6 bases). This CDR3 region has 16 residues. Trimming shortened V by 4 bases and J by 0 bases, and 16 bases separated the two germline ends. Germline values: CDR1 SGHDN, CDR2 FVKESK.

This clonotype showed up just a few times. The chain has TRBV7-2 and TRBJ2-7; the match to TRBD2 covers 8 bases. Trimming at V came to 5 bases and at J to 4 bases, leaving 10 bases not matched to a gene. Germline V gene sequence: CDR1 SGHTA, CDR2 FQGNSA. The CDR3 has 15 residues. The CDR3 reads CASSPTGASGYEQYF. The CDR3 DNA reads TGTGCCAGCAGCCCGACCGGGGCTAGCGGGTACGAGCAGTACTTC.

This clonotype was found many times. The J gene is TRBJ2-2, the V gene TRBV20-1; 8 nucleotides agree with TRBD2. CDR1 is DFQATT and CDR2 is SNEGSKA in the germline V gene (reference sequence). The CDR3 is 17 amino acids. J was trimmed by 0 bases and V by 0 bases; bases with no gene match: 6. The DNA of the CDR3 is TGCAGTGCTAGAGATGGTAGTAGCGGGGCGAACACCGGGGAGCTGTTTTTT. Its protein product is CSARDGSSGANTGELFF.

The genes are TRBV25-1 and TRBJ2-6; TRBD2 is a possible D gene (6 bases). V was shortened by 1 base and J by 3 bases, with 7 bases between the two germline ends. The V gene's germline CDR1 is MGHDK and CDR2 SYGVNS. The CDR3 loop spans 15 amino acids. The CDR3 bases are TGTGCCAGCAGTGAATCGCGGGGTGGGGCCAACGTCCTGACTTTC. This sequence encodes CASSESRGGANVLTF. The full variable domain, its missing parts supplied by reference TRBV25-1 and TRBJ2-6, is EADIYQTPRYLVIGTGKKITLECSQTMGHDKMYWYQQDPGMELHLIHYSYGVNSTEKGDLSSESTVSRIRTEHFPLTLESARPSHTSQYLCASSESRGGANVLTFGAGSRLTVL.

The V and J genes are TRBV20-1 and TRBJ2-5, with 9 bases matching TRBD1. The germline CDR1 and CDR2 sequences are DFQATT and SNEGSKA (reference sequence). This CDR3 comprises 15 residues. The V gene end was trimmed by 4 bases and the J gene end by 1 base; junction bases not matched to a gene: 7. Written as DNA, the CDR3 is TGCAGTGCTACTTCCGGGACAGGGCGCCAAGAGACCCAGTACTTC. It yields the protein CSATSGTGRQETQYF.

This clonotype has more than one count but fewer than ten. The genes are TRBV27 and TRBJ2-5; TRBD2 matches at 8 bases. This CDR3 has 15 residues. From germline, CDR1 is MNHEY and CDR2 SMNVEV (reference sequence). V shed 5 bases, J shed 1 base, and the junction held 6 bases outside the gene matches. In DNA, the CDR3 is TGTGCCAGCAGTGGACTACGGGAGGGCCAAGAGACCCAGTACTTC. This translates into CASSGLREGQETQYF.

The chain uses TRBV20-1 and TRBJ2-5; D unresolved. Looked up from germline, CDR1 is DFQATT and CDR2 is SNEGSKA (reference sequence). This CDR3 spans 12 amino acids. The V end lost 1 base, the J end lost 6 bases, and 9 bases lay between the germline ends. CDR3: CSARVTTQTQYF. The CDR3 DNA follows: TGCAGTGCTAGAGTAACTACCCAGACCCAGTACTTC.

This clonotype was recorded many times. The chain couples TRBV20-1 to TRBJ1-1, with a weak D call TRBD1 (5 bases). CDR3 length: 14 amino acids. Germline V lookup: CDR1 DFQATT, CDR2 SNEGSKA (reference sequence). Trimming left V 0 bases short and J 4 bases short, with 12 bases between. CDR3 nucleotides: TGCAGTGCTAGAGATCGGGGGAGGAGCACTGAAGCTTTCTTT. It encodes CSARDRGRSTEAFF.

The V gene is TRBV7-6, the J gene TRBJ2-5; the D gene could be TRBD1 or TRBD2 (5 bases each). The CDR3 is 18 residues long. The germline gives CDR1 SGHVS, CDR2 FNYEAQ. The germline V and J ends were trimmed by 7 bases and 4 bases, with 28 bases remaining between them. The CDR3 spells CASTPVFPSHKRGETQYF. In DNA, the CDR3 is TGTGCCAGCACCCCCGTCTTCCCGAGTCACAAGAGGGGAGAGACCCAGTACTTC.

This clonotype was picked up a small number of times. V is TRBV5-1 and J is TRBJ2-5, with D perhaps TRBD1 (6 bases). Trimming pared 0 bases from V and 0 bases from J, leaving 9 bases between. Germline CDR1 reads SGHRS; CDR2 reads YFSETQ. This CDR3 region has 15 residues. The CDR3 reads CASSLDTGNQETQYF. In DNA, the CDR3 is TGCGCCAGCAGCTTGGACACAGGGAACCAAGAGACCCAGTACTTC.

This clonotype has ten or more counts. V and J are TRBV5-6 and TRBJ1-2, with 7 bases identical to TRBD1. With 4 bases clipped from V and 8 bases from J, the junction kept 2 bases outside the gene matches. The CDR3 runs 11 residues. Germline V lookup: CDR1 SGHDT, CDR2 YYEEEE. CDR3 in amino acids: CASSATGGYTF. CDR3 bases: TGTGCCAGCAGCGCGACAGGGGGCTACACCTTC.

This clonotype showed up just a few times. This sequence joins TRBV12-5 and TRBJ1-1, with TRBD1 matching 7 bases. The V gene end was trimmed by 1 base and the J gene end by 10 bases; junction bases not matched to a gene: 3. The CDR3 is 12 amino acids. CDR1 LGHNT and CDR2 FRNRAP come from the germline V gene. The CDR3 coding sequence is TGTGCTAGTGGTTTGGACGGACAGGTAGCTTTCTTT. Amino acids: CASGLDGQVAFF.

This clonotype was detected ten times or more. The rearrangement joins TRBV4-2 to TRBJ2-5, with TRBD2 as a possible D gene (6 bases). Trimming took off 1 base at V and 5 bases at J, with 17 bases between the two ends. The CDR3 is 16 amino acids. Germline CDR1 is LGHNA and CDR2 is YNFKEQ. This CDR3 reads CASSQAGVGSSETQYF. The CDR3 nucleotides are TGTGCCAGCAGCCAAGCGGGAGTGGGGTCGAGTGAGACCCAGTACTTC.

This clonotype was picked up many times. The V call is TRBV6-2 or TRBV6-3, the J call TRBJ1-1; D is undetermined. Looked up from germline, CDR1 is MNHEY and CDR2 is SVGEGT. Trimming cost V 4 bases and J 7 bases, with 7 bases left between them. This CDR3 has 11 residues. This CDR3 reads CASSSYGEAFF. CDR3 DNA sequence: TGTGCCAGCAGTTCGTATGGTGAAGCTTTCTTT.

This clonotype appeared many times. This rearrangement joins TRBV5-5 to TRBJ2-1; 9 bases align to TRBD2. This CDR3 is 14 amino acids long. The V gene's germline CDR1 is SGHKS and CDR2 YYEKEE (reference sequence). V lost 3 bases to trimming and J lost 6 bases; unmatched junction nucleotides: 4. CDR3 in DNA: TGTGCCAGCAGCTCCTGGACTAGCGTCAATGAGCAGTTCTTC. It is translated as CASSSWTSVNEQFF. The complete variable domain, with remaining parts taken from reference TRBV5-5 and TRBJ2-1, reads DAGVTQSPTHLIKTRGQQVTLRCSPISGHKSVSWYQQVLGQGPQFIFQYYEKEERGRGNFPDRFSARQFPNYSSELNVNALLLGDSALYLCASSSWTSVNEQFFGPGTRLTVL.

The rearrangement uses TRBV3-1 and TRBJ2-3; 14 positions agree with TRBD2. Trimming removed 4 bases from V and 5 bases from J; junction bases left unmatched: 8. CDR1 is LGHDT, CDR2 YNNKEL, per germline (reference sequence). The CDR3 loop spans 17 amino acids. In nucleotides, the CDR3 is TGTGCCAGCAGCCTACCCGGGACTAGCGGGAGTAGAGATACGCAGTATTTT. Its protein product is CASSLPGTSGSRDTQYF.

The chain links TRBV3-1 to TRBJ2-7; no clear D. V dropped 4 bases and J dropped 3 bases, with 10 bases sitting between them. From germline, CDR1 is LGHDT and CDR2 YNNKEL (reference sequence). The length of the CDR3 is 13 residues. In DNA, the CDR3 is TGTGCCAGCAGCCTTCGTGGGGTCTACGAGCAGTACTTC. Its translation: CASSLRGVYEQYF.

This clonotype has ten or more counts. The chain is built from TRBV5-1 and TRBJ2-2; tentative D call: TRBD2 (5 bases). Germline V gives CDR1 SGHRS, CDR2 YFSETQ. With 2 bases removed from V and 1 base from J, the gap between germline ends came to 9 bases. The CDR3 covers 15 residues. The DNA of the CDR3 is TGCGCCAGCAGCTTAGAAACTAGGAACACCGGGGAGCTGTTTTTT. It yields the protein CASSLETRNTGELFF. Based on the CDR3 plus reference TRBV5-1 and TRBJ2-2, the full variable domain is KAGVTQTPRYLIKTRGQQVTLSCSPISGHRSVSWYQQTPGQGLQFLFEYFSETQRNKGNFPGRFSGRQFSNSRSEMNVSTLELGDSALYLCASSLETRNTGELFFGEGSRLTVL.

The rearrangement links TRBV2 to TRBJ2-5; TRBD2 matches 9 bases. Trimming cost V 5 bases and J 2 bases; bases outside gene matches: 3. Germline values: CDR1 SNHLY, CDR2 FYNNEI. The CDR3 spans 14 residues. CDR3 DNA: TGTGCCAGCAGTCGACTAGCGGCTCAAGAGACCCAGTACTTC. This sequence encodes CASSRLAAQETQYF.